These 14 T cell receptor beta chains were all obtained from the same sample, sequenced in a study of graft-versus-host responses after intestinal transplantation. Data came from immunoSEQ multiplex PCR; TCRdb stores just in-frame clones and leaves some out. The sample lists about 63,000 clones, 75% to 90% occurring once. Graft specimens yielded both intraepithelial and lamina propria lymphocytes. Sequences were derived from ileum tissue, sampled 350 to 400 days after transplant. The receptor source for this set is a human patient who received an intestinal transplant, so some T cells may come from the graft donor.

The gene calls are TRBV15 and TRBJ2-5; D call uncertain. The V and J ends lost 0 bases and 7 bases respectively, with 18 bases between them. CDR1 is LNHNV and CDR2 is YYDKDF in the germline V gene (reference sequence). CDR3 length: 16 residues. The DNA of the CDR3 is TGTGCCACCAGCAGAGATAGGGCCGGTCTGAGTGCGACCCAGTACTTC. Translation: CATSRDRAGLSATQYF.

This clone was detected once. The DNA for the CDR3 is TGCAGCGTCGGGACTTCTCGTAGCACAGATACGCAGTATTTT. Protein sequence: CSVGTSRSTDTQYF. The chain carries TRBV29-1 and TRBJ2-3; a possible D gene is TRBD2 (6 bases). This CDR3 is built from 14 residues. The V gene's germline CDR1 is SQVTM and CDR2 ANQGSEA. V dropped 6 bases and J dropped 0 bases, with 13 bases sitting between them.

The chain is built from TRBV6-5 and TRBJ1-2; D is undetermined. V lost 5 bases and J 8 bases, leaving 12 bases between the germline ends. The CDR3 consists of 12 residues. In germline, CDR1 is MNHEY, CDR2 SVGAGI. The CDR3 region has the DNA TGTGCCAGCAGTGAATTGTTAGCCGGCTACACCTTC. Its protein product is CASSELLAGYTF.

This clone appeared once. This sequence joins TRBV7-2 and TRBJ2-7; D might be TRBD2 (6 bases). Germline CDR1 SGHTA, CDR2 FQGNSA. Deletions cut 5 bases from V and 0 bases from J, with 14 bases between. The CDR3 runs to 15 residues. CDR3 bases: TGTGCCAGCAGCAAAGGTGCGGGGAACTCCTACGAGCAGTACTTC. Its protein product is CASSKGAGNSYEQYF.

The J gene is TRBJ1-4, the V gene TRBV11-2; perhaps TRBD1 as D (6 bases). In germline, CDR1 is SGHAT, CDR2 FQNNGV. The CDR3 has 15 amino acids. Deletions cut 1 base from V and 3 bases from J, with 9 bases between. The CDR3 spells CASSLVGGPNEKLFF. The CDR3 bases are TGTGCCAGCAGCTTAGTGGGGGGCCCTAATGAAAAACTGTTTTTT.

The chain carries TRBV2 and TRBJ2-7; weak D call: TRBD2 (5 bases). Trimming left V 7 bases short and J 3 bases short, with 16 bases between. Germline V gene data show CDR1 as SNHLY and CDR2 as FYNNEI. The CDR3 consists of 14 residues. CDR3 nucleotides: TGTGCCAGCACCGACGGGCGCGGGTACTACGAGCAGTACTTC. Translation gives CASTDGRGYYEQYF. The full variable domain, in which reference TRBV2 and TRBJ2-7 provide the parts outside the CDR3, is EPEVTQTPSHQVTQMGQEVILRCVPISNHLYFYWYRQILGQKVEFLVSFYNNEISEKSEIFDDQFSVERPDGSNFTLKIRSTKLEDSAMYFCASTDGRGYYEQYFGPGTRLTVT.

The CDR3 DNA reads TGCGCCAGCAGTCAATTCAAGGGGGCCTGGGAGACCCAGTACTTC. It is translated as CASSQFKGAWETQYF. This chain links TRBV23-1 with TRBJ2-5; 7 nucleotides line up with TRBD1. TRBV23-1 is an ORF, and what it does is uncertain. V was clipped by 1 base and J by 5 bases; unmatched bases: 7. The CDR3 sequence is 15 residues long.

The chain carries TRBV27 and TRBJ2-3; D remains ambiguous. Trimming took off 3 bases at V and 0 bases at J, with 7 bases between the two ends. The V gene's germline CDR1 is MNHEY and CDR2 SMNVEV (reference sequence). The CDR3 is 14 amino acids. Written as DNA, the CDR3 is TGTGCCAGCAGTTTTGGGGTGAGCACAGATACGCAGTATTTT. Encoded protein: CASSFGVSTDTQYF.

The V gene is TRBV4-1, the J gene TRBJ1-2; D remains ambiguous. Germline V lookup: CDR1 MGHRA, CDR2 YSYEKL. The CDR3 consists of 15 residues. The V gene lost 3 bases and the J gene lost 2 bases, with 13 bases spanning the gap. The CDR3 bases are TGCGCCAGCAGCCAGGTTTTGACTGACAACTATGGCTACACCTTC. Translation: CASSQVLTDNYGYTF.

This chain links TRBV5-1 with TRBJ2-7; no firm D call. Germline V lookup: CDR1 SGHRS, CDR2 YFSETQ. Trimming stripped 2 bases from V and 0 bases from J, with 18 bases between. The CDR3 has 17 residues. CDR3 in amino acids: CASSFLPPFSNSYEQYF. The CDR3 region has the DNA TGCGCCAGCAGCTTTTTACCCCCATTTAGCAACTCCTACGAGCAGTACTTC.

The table lists this clone with a count of one. The chain has TRBV2 and TRBJ1-5, with D unresolved. Germline V gives CDR1 SNHLY, CDR2 FYNNEI. This CDR3 has 14 residues. With 7 bases removed from V and 6 bases from J, the gap between germline ends came to 16 bases. CDR3 residues: CASTPGLVGQPQHF. The CDR3 DNA reads TGTGCCAGCACCCCAGGCTTAGTGGGTCAGCCCCAGCATTTT.

The V call is TRBV9, the J call TRBJ1-4; D is uncertain. The CDR3 has 16 amino acids. V dropped 3 bases and J dropped 8 bases, with 20 bases sitting between them. Germline V CDR1 and CDR2: SGDLS, YYNGEE. CDR3 DNA sequence: TGTGCCAGCAGCGCCACTAATAGGGCCGGTGGGGAAAAACTGTTTTTT. It encodes CASSATNRAGGEKLFF.

This clone was seen a handful of times. The chain joins TRBV27 to TRBJ1-2; 7 bases align to TRBD1. Germline values: CDR1 MNHEY, CDR2 SMNVEV (reference sequence). The CDR3 covers 13 residues. V lost 6 bases, J lost 5 bases, and 6 bases stayed unmatched. The CDR3 loop reads CASRTGRAYGYTF. The DNA of the CDR3 is TGTGCCAGCAGGACAGGGAGGGCGTATGGCTACACCTTC.

V gene TRBV2 combines with J gene TRBJ2-2, with 7 bases identical to TRBD2. Trimming took 1 base from V and 0 from J; bases not matched to a gene: 5. The CDR3 is 17 amino acids. Germline V gene lookup returns CDR1 SNHLY and CDR2 FYNNEI. Here the CDR3 DNA reads TGTGCCAGCAGTGAAGGATGGCGGGAGACGAACACCGGGGAGCTGTTTTTT. Protein: CASSEGWRETNTGELFF.